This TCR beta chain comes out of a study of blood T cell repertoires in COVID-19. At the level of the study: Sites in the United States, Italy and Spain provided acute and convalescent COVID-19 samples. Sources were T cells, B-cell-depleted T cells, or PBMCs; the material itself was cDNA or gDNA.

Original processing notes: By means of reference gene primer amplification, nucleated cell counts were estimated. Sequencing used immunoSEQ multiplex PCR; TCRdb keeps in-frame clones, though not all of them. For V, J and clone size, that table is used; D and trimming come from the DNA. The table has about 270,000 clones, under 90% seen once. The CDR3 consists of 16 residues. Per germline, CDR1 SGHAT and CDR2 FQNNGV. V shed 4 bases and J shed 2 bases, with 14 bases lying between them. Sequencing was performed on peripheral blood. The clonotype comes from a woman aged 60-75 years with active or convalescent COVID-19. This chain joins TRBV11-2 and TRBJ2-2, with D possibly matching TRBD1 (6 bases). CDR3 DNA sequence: TGTGCCAGCAGCTCCCCGCTGGACAGTAACACCGGGGAGCTGTTTTTT. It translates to CASSSPLDSNTGELFF.